This T cell receptor (beta chain) was sequenced in a study of T cell repertoires in cytomegalovirus infection (dated by TCRdb to between 2018 and 2021). Study-level background: Peptide stimulations targeted recently identified HLA-C-restricted CMV epitopes, whose presentation resists viral immunomodulation, together with well-studied HLA-B-restricted epitopes. Donor HLA type was relevant to the analysis, because carriage of CMV infection together with the matching HLA type was indicated by public TCR beta signatures.

This sample's treatment or condition label indicates: in vitro stimulation with specific CMV peptide epitopes to enrich CMV-specific T cells. The sequencer listed for this sample is Illumina HiSeq 1500. The raw public reads went through TCRdb reprocessing: fastp at Q25, MiXCR clone calling, in-frame beta chains kept. Each entry merges the rows of one CDR3 protein and shows their most common DNA and genes. The sample table contains about 180,000 distinct CDR3 sequences; only one count was recorded for 20% to 25% of them. Around a quarter of the sample rests with the top ten. This clonotype was recorded a few times. What antigen it recognizes has not been identified. No much larger clone is present one base from it, and per-base qualities are unavailable. The paper as a whole reports these results and caveats: The ex vivo response was dominated by HLA-C-restricted CMV-specific TCR beta clonotypes, which also provided the single most frequent clonotype in two of eight donors. Cumulative frequency of public TCR beta family members discriminated carriers of CMV infection plus the relevant HLA type in this cohort and an independent 352-donor cohort.

The V end gives up 7 bases and the J end 8 bases, leaving 21 bases in the junction not matched to a gene. The germline V gene (reference sequence) supplies CDR1 GTSNPN and CDR2 SVGIG. Including cysteine and phenylalanine, the CDR3 has 16 amino acids. The sequence is cut down to CDR3 DNA, 48 bases in frame from base 1. The sequencing here drew on CD8+ T cells from cultured PBMCs, taken from culture after CMV antigen stimulation. The chain links TRBV30 with TRBJ2-5; 8 middle bases align to TRBD1. The origin of this receptor is a human donor in good health (CMV status not recorded). Some clones in this sample may be carry-over from other donors' samples. The nucleotides read TGTGCCTTCCTCCCTGGGGTCGAAGGACAGGGAAAAACCCAGTACTTC. This codes for CAFLPGVEGQGKTQYF.